This T cell receptor beta chain emerged from a study of low-dose radiotherapy and immunotherapy resistance in tumors (dated by TCRdb to 2021 to 2024). The study in broad terms: In Cohort 1, 0.5 Gy per fraction was delivered every 2 weeks, and a total PTV dose of 6.5 Gy was prescribed. Patients in Cohort 2 were given 1 Gy per fraction every two weeks, for a total of 13 Gy across 26 weeks. Nivolumab was administered intravenously as a 240 mg flat dose every two weeks, and ipilimumab was administered intravenously at 1 mg/kg every six weeks. Cyclophosphamide 200 mg/m2 was administered intravenously every two weeks, one day before each radiation and immunotherapy administration. Starting on cycle 1 day 1, patients took 300 mg of aspirin by mouth once a day for four cycles. The trial did not randomize participants into treatment groups. Eight patients were included in the translational analysis, namely three from the first dose cohort plus the first five from the second dose cohort.

At the junction V is shortened by 3 bases and J by 2 bases, with 5 bases in between. Sequences MNHEY (CDR1) and SMNVEV (CDR2) are obtained from the germline V gene (reference sequence). The CDR3 spans 13 residues, from the cysteine through the phenylalanine. The retained sequence is limited to the CDR3, 39 bases, with the frame set at the first base. This sample's time point label indicates: before trial treatment. Donors were enrolled in RACIN, a single-arm phase I dose-escalation trial combining nivolumab, ipilimumab, aspirin, low-dose cyclophosphamide and low-dose radiotherapy. Patients with advanced, TIL-negative solid tumors were considered eligible. This clonotype has only one observation. This clone's antigen is unknown. The record has no base qualities; no much larger clone is one base away. One read offers little support. The sequencer listed for this sample is Illumina HiSeq 2500. First-strand cDNA was synthesized using Superscript III and a set of TRAV- and TRBV-specific primers, so that both TCRalpha and TCRbeta chains were covered. TCRs were amplified with Phusion for around 20 PCR cycles, with a constant-region primer paired with the adapter attached to the V primers. Isolated mRNA was amplified with the MessageAmp II aRNA Amplification Kit, using a roughly 17-hour in vitro transcription at 37°C. The Dynabeads mRNA DIRECT Purification Kit was used to isolate mRNA for TCR sequencing. Indexed Illumina adapters were added in a second Phusion PCR of 20 to 30 cycles, after which AMPure XP beads were used to purify the products. Per the authors' processing: Custom Perl scripts pooled TCR sequences encoding the same protein, removed out-of-frame sequences and computed each clonotype's abundance. Any TCR sequence supported by only a single read was excluded from analysis. Shannon entropy, Gini index, clonality, richness, and the frequency of TCRs shared between repertoires were included as repertoire metrics. TCRdb ran its own pipeline on the public reads, namely fastp trimming at Q25 and MiXCR clone calling, and kept in-frame beta chains. Here each entry gathers all rows of one CDR3 protein and keeps the most common genes and DNA. None of the V and J calls come from the authors' own analysis; TCRdb made them. For this sample the table gives about 39,000 distinct CDR3 sequences, of which roughly a third were detected only once. About 3.7% of the sample goes to the ten largest clones.

This chain joins TRBV27 to TRBJ1-3; too little of a D gene remains to name it. The sample was PBMCs, taken before treatment. This receptor was obtained from a male donor with gallbladder cancer. Here the CDR3 is given as CASSFRTGNTIYF. The bases are TGTGCCAGCAGTTTTCGTACTGGAAACACCATATATTTT.